Presented here are 29 T cell receptor beta chains from one specimen sequenced in a study of Graves' ophthalmopathy and Graves' hyperthyroidism. RNA transcripts yielded amplified TCR beta CDR3 regions. HTBI-primed first-round RT-PCR preceded second-round multiplex PCR. Each CDR3 protein gets one entry after TCRdb re-called the multiplex PCR reads with MiXCR. The sample consists of 500,000 to 600,000 distinct CDR3 sequences, just under 40% of them appearing once. The material sequenced was peripheral blood or thyroid tissue (not recorded which). The origin of the receptors is an adult man with Graves' hyperthyroidism.

J is TRBJ2-7 and V is TRBV24-1; D is possibly TRBD2 (7 bases). CDR1 is KGHDR, CDR2 SFDVKD, per germline. Deletions cut 5 bases from V and 3 bases from J, with 22 bases between. CDR3 length equals 17 residues. In DNA, the CDR3 is TGTGCCACCAGTGCCCGGACTGGGGGGGCCTCGTACTACGAGCAGTACTTC. This encodes CATSARTGGASYYEQYF.

Remarks on this clonotype: Just one base apart from a much larger clone, this may be a read error. The DNA for the CDR3 is TGTGTCAGCAGCCAGTATGGATGGGGACAGCCCTATGGCTACACCTTC. Protein sequence: CVSSQYGWGQPYGYTF. The J gene is TRBJ1-2, the V gene TRBV7-9, with 7 bases lining up with TRBD1. The germline gives CDR1 SEHNR, CDR2 FQNEAQ (reference sequence). This CDR3 spans 16 amino acids. Complete variable domain (other parts from reference TRBV7-9 and TRBJ1-2): DTGVSQNPRHKITKRGQNVTFRCDPISEHNRLYWYRQTLGQGPEFLTYFQNEAQLEKSRLLSDRFSAERPKGSFSTLEIQRTEQGDSAMYLCVSSQYGWGQPYGYTFGSGTRLTVV.

The J gene is TRBJ1-4, the V gene TRBV15, with D possibly matching TRBD1 (5 bases). The V and J ends lost 3 bases and 8 bases respectively, with 10 bases between them. The CDR3 totals 13 residues. CDR1 is LNHNV and CDR2 is YYDKDF in the germline V gene (reference sequence). The CDR3 DNA reads as TGTGCCACCAGCAGCGGGACGGGGGAAAAACTGTTTTTT. Its protein product is CATSSGTGEKLFF.

This chain joins TRBV9 and TRBJ2-1, with 7 bases lining up with TRBD1. Germline assignment: CDR1 SGDLS and CDR2 YYNGEE. This CDR3 is built from 15 residues. Trimming at V came to 3 bases and at J to 2 bases, leaving 5 bases not matched to a gene. This CDR3 reads CASSANRGPYNEQFF. The CDR3 DNA reads as TGTGCCAGCAGCGCCAACAGGGGTCCCTACAATGAGCAGTTCTTC.

This clonotype was detected ten times or more. This chain uses TRBV10-3 with TRBJ1-4, with D perhaps matching TRBD1 (5 bases). The V gene lost 7 bases and the J gene lost 7 bases, with 13 bases spanning the gap. The germline V gene encodes CDR1 ENHRY and CDR2 SYGVKD. The CDR3 length is 13 residues. The CDR3 nucleotides are TGTGCCATCACCCAGGGAGGAGGTGAAAAACTGTTTTTT. It is translated as CAITQGGGEKLFF.

The rearrangement uses TRBV5-1 and TRBJ2-3; the D is unclear. CDR3 length: 15 residues. Germline loops: CDR1 SGHRS, CDR2 YFSETQ. V lost 0 bases and J lost 2, with 10 bases in between. CDR3 bases: TGCGCCAGCAGCTTGGAAGTGGGTCCCACAGATACGCAGTATTTT. Residues: CASSLEVGPTDTQYF.

In its sample, this clonotype was seen many times. The gene calls are TRBV7-9 and TRBJ1-2; D remains ambiguous. This CDR3 comprises 13 residues. Germline-derived CDR1 and CDR2 are SEHNR and FQNEAQ (reference sequence). Trimming shortened V by 5 bases and J by 8 bases, and 15 bases separated the two germline ends. The CDR3 DNA is TGTGCCAGCAGCCCAGGCTACGGAGGAGGCTACACCTTC. Residues: CASSPGYGGGYTF.

Regarding this clonotype: A junction boundary mismatches the germline segment, possibly from a read error. The chain links TRBV11-1 to TRBJ1-4; tentatively, D is TRBD1 (6 bases). The CDR3 has 15 amino acids. Germline lookup yields CDR1 SGHAT and CDR2 FQDESV (reference sequence). The CDR3 sequence is CASSSNSGTYEKLFF. DNA of the CDR3: TGTGCCAGCAGCTCCAACTCCGGGACATACGAAAAACTGTTTTTC.

Notes on this clonotype: Being one base from a much bigger clone, this may be a read error. The rearrangement links TRBV25-1 to TRBJ1-5; D possibly corresponds to TRBD1 (5 bases). This CDR3 has 13 amino acids. The ends were cut back, 5 bases at V and 10 bases at J, with 15 bases in the middle. Germline-derived CDR1 and CDR2 are MGHDK and SYGVNS. CDR3 sequence (DNA): TGTGCCAGCAGTACCGTGGGGGGGGGACCCCAGCATTTT. This encodes CASSTVGGGPQHF.

The gene calls are TRBV11-1 and TRBJ2-7, with D perhaps assigned TRBD1 or TRBD2 (5 bases each). Deletions cut 2 bases from V and 0 bases from J, with 11 bases between. The CDR3 contains 15 residues. CDR1 and CDR2 (germline): SGHAT, FQDESV (reference sequence). Here the CDR3 reads CASSLKGTSSYEQYF. CDR3 bases: TGTGCCAGCAGCTTAAAAGGGACGAGCTCCTACGAGCAGTACTTC.

In its sample, this clonotype was seen many times. The chain combines TRBV7-9 with TRBJ2-7; a weak D match, TRBD1 (6 bases). The germline V and J ends were trimmed by 0 bases and 7 bases, with 16 bases remaining between them. Germline V gene data show CDR1 as SEHNR and CDR2 as FQNEAQ (reference sequence). The CDR3 consists of 15 residues. The CDR3 DNA sequence: TGTGCCAGCAGCTTAGCGCAGGGGACCGTGAAAGAGCAGTACTTC. This translates into CASSLAQGTVKEQYF.

The chain couples TRBV7-2 to TRBJ2-1, with 11 nucleotides matching TRBD1. The CDR3 consists of 17 residues. With 0 bases clipped from V and 6 bases from J, the junction kept 7 bases outside the gene matches. CDR1 and CDR2 from the germline V gene are SGHTA and FQGNSA. This CDR3 reads CASSLARTGTGGNEQFF. The DNA of the CDR3 is TGTGCCAGCAGCTTAGCGAGGACCGGGACAGGGGGCAATGAGCAGTTCTTC.

In its sample, this clonotype was seen many times. The chain couples TRBV7-3 to TRBJ2-5; tentatively, D is TRBD1 (5 bases). The ends were cut back, 1 base at V and 5 bases at J, with 17 bases in the middle. Looked up from germline, CDR1 is SGHTA and CDR2 is FQGTGA. The CDR3 has 16 amino acids. The CDR3 spells CASSLMGPSLGETQYF. In nucleotides, the CDR3 is TGTGCCAGCAGCTTAATGGGGCCCTCACTTGGGGAGACCCAGTACTTC.

This clonotype was seen more than once but under ten times. The J gene is TRBJ1-1, the V gene TRBV6-4; 10 bases agree with TRBD1. Germline CDR1 is MRHNA and CDR2 is SNTAGT. This CDR3 contains 13 residues. Germline trimming cut 3 bases from V and 7 bases from J; bases unmatched to any gene: 2. CDR3 DNA: TGTGCCAGCAGTGAGGGGACAGGGGATGAAGCTTTCTTT. This translates into CASSEGTGDEAFF.

About this clonotype itself: Since no conserved phenylalanine or tryptophan closes the CDR3, a read error is the likely cause. No DNA is shown, since the ends of the CDR3 on it are uncertain; the CDR3 is the one TCRdb lists. The chain employs TRBV15 and TRBJ2-6. From its first to its last residue, the CDR3 has 10 amino acids. From germline, CDR1 is LNHNV and CDR2 YYDKDF (reference sequence). CDR3 protein: CATSNTLMTS.

The rearrangement links TRBV7-6 to TRBJ1-5; 8 nucleotides match TRBD1. The germline gives CDR1 SGHVS, CDR2 FNYEAQ. This CDR3 is 16 amino acids long. V lost 5 bases to trimming and J lost 4 bases; unmatched junction nucleotides: 10. CDR3 sequence: CASSPDTGTGNQPQHF. The CDR3, as DNA: TGTGCCAGCAGCCCAGACACCGGGACAGGAAATCAGCCCCAGCATTTT.

This clonotype was seen many times. This sequence joins TRBV10-3 and TRBJ2-5, with TRBD2 as a possible D gene (6 bases). The CDR3 sequence is 13 residues long. Germline CDR1 ENHRY, CDR2 SYGVKD. The ends were cut back, 6 bases at V and 2 bases at J, with 10 bases in the middle. The CDR3 nucleotides are TGTGCCATCAGGGGGGACTCACAAGAGACCCAGTACTTC. This codes for CAIRGDSQETQYF.

There are many counts of this clonotype. The chain couples TRBV9 to TRBJ1-6; D unclear. V was trimmed by 0 bases and J by 10 bases, leaving 11 bases between them. The CDR3 covers 14 residues. Germline CDR1 SGDLS, CDR2 YYNGEE. The CDR3 nucleotides are TGTGCCAGCAGCGTAGGCTCGGAGGGATCACCCCTCCACTTT. Amino acid sequence: CASSVGSEGSPLHF.

Only a few counts were recorded for this clonotype. The chain combines TRBV2 with TRBJ2-7, with TRBD1 identical over 7 bases. V lost 5 bases, J lost 0 bases, and 10 bases stayed unmatched. CDR1 SNHLY and CDR2 FYNNEI come from the germline V gene. The CDR3 is made up of 16 amino acids. The DNA for the CDR3 is TGTGCCAGCAGTCCCGGTGGGCAGGGGGACTCCTACGAGCAGTACTTC. Amino acids: CASSPGGQGDSYEQYF.

About this clonotype: The conserved final phenylalanine or tryptophan is absent from the CDR3, which likely points to a read error. The rearrangement joins TRBV7-2 to TRBJ2-7; the D gene is possibly TRBD2 (5 bases). V lost 5 bases and J lost 5, with 16 bases in between. The CDR3 is 14 amino acids. Per the germline V gene, CDR1 is SGHTA and CDR2 is FQGNSA. The CDR3 is CASSPPRGLNEQYY. For the CDR3, the DNA is TGTGCCAGCAGCCCCCCCCGCGGGTTGAACGAGCAGTACTAC.

This clonotype has just a few counts. CDR3 residues: CASHKRERTGGYEQYF. DNA of the CDR3: TGTGCCAGCCACAAACGAGAGCGGACAGGCGGCTACGAGCAGTACTTC. The chain recombines TRBV2 with TRBJ2-7; 7 nucleotides line up with TRBD1. CDR3 length: 16 amino acids. Germline V lookup: CDR1 SNHLY, CDR2 FYNNEI. V shed 8 bases, J shed 3 bases, and the junction held 16 bases outside the gene matches.

This clonotype has a handful of counts. The rearrangement links TRBV9 to TRBJ2-3; D is possibly TRBD2 (5 bases). Trimming pared 3 bases from V and 7 bases from J, leaving 9 bases between. CDR1 SGDLS and CDR2 YYNGEE come from the germline V gene. CDR3 length: 12 amino acids. This chain's CDR3 is CASSALTNTQYF. DNA of the CDR3: TGTGCCAGCAGCGCCCTGACTAATACGCAGTATTTT.

At least ten counts were recorded for this clonotype. The chain carries TRBV7-2 and TRBJ2-6, with TRBD1 identical over 11 bases. The CDR3 spans 20 residues. Losses at the gene ends were 4 bases for V and 0 bases for J; bases not matched to a gene: 11. Germline-derived CDR1 and CDR2 are SGHTA and FQGNSA. CDR3 sequence: CASSYPRTGGPSSGANVLTF. For the CDR3, the DNA is TGTGCCAGCAGCTACCCAAGGACAGGGGGCCCCAGCTCTGGGGCCAACGTCCTGACTTTC. The full variable domain, completed using reference TRBV7-2 and TRBJ2-6, is GAGVSQSPSNKVTEKGKDVELRCDPISGHTALYWYRQSLGQGLEFLIYFQGNSAPDKSGLPSDRFSAERTGGSVSTLTIQRTQQEDSAVYLCASSYPRTGGPSSGANVLTFGAGSRLTVL.

This clonotype is a singleton in its sample. V usage is TRBV7-8 and J usage is TRBJ1-3; 9 bases are a match to TRBD1. The CDR3 runs to 17 residues. CDR1 is SGHVS, CDR2 FQNEAQ, per germline. Trimming cost V 8 bases and J 4 bases; bases outside gene matches: 15. CDR3 DNA: TGTGCCAGCCGCCTTGGGGGACAGGGCTTATCGGGAAACACCATATATTTT. It translates to CASRLGGQGLSGNTIYF.

The chain has TRBV6-1 and TRBJ2-5; tentative D call: TRBD1 (6 bases). Trimming left V 6 bases short and J 4 bases short, with 15 bases between. CDR3 length equals 14 residues. Germline CDR1 is MNHNS and CDR2 is SASEGT. The CDR3 coding sequence is TGTGCCAGCAGGGGGACACTCGCCCCAGAGACCCAGTACTTC. Encoded protein: CASRGTLAPETQYF.

The V gene is TRBV20-1, the J gene TRBJ1-4; D is possibly TRBD1 (5 bases). This CDR3 region has 14 residues. Germline V CDR1 and CDR2: DFQATT, SNEGSKA (reference sequence). V was pared by 3 bases and J by 3 bases, with 11 bases between. The CDR3 sequence is CSASGGAPNEKLFF. The CDR3 nucleotides are TGCAGTGCTAGTGGTGGGGCGCCTAATGAAAAACTGTTTTTT.

This clonotype was observed many times. This CDR3 is CASRDRGRGGNQPQHF. The DNA for the CDR3 is TGTGCCAGCAGAGACAGGGGGCGCGGGGGCAATCAGCCCCAGCATTTT. The V gene is TRBV2, the J gene TRBJ1-5, with TRBD1 matching over 10 bases. J gave up 2 bases and V 6 bases, and 7 bases lay outside the gene matches. In germline, CDR1 is SNHLY, CDR2 FYNNEI. The CDR3 length is 16 residues.

This clonotype has a count of ten or more. The chain combines TRBV24-1 with TRBJ2-7; D not resolved. This CDR3 has 13 amino acids. Germline lookup yields CDR1 KGHDR and CDR2 SFDVKD. The germline V and J ends were trimmed by 4 bases and 7 bases, with 13 bases remaining between them. CDR3 nucleotides: TGTGCCACCAGTGACCAAGCTACAAGGGAGCAGTACTTC. Translation gives CATSDQATREQYF.

Points on this clonotype: One end of the junction does not line up with germline, which may come from a read error. V and J are TRBV7-7 and TRBJ2-7; 7 bases are shared with TRBD2. The CDR3 spans 15 residues. The germline V gene encodes CDR1 SSHAT and CDR2 FNYEAQ (reference sequence). CDR3 DNA: TGTGCTAGCAGCCCCCTCGGGGGGTCCCCCTACGAGCAGTACTTC. Protein: CASSPLGGSPYEQYF.